The entry that follows covers one TCR beta chain sequence. These data are taken from a study of blood T cell repertoires in COVID-19. Study at large: Acute-phase and convalescent COVID-19 samples originated in the United States, Italy and Spain. T cells, B-cell-depleted T cells, or PBMCs supplied cDNA or gDNA.

Only in-frame clones appear in the TCRdb table, and some are missing; sequencing was by immunoSEQ multiplex PCR. The table shows 250,000 to 300,000 clones, with approximately 86% occurring only once. Trimming shortened V by 3 bases and J by 8 bases, and 10 bases separated the two germline ends. The CDR3 is 12 residues long. Germline CDR1 ENHRY, CDR2 SYGVKD. The sequence was collected from a woman aged 45-65 years who had recovered from COVID-19. The sequencing sample was made of peripheral blood. J is TRBJ1-2 and V is TRBV10-3; D not certain. For the CDR3, the DNA is TGTGCCATCAGTGAAACGGGTATAGGCTACACCTTC. Translated, it gives CAISETGIGYTF.